One and the same sample provided the 9 T cell receptor beta chains below, sequenced in a study of blood T cell repertoires in COVID-19. Data came from immunoSEQ multiplex PCR; TCRdb stores just in-frame clones and leaves some out. This table holds 200,000 to 250,000 clones, 84% found once. Sequenced sample: PBMCs or T cells enriched from blood (not recorded which). These receptors were obtained from a woman in her thirties or forties who had recovered from COVID-19.

The CDR3 DNA follows: TGTGCCAGTACATCCGCGGGCTTCCTAGCCAAAAACATTCAGTACTTC. It is translated as CASTSAGFLAKNIQYF. The rearrangement links TRBV19 to TRBJ2-4, with D possibly matching TRBD2 (5 bases). In germline, CDR1 is LNHDA, CDR2 SQIVND (reference sequence). This CDR3 has 16 amino acids. V gave up 7 bases and J gave up 0 bases, with 16 bases separating them.

The chain carries TRBV19 and TRBJ2-2; TRBD1 might be the D (5 bases). The CDR3 loop spans 14 amino acids. The germline gives CDR1 LNHDA, CDR2 SQIVND (reference sequence). With 7 bases removed from V and 5 bases from J, the gap between germline ends came to 14 bases. The CDR3, as DNA: TGTGCCAGTACAGGGATCCCAGGGACCGGGGAGCTGTTTTTT. It specifies CASTGIPGTGELFF. The entire variable domain, with the rest obtained from reference TRBV19 and TRBJ2-2, is as follows: DGGITQSPKYLFRKEGQNVTLSCEQNLNHDAMYWYRQDPGQGLRLIYYSQIVNDFQKGDIAEGYSVSREKKESFPLTVTSAQKNPTAFYLCASTGIPGTGELFFGEGSRLTVL.

V usage is TRBV29-1 and J usage is TRBJ1-1, with D possibly matching TRBD1 (6 bases). CDR3 length equals 12 residues. Germline values: CDR1 SQVTM, CDR2 ANQGSEA. V was cut by 5 bases and J by 5 bases, with 12 bases left in between. CDR3 in amino acids: CSVRGGRTEAFF. Written as DNA, the CDR3 is TGCAGCGTTCGGGGGGGGCGAACTGAAGCTTTCTTT.

This sequence joins TRBV18 and TRBJ2-1; D is possibly TRBD2 (6 bases). The germline CDR1 and CDR2 sequences are KGHSH and LQKENI. Trimming took 0 bases from V and 0 from J, leaving 15 bases between them. The length of the CDR3 is 18 residues. The CDR3 DNA reads TGTGCCAGCTCACCACCAGATAGCGCCGGGAGCTCCTACAATGAGCAGTTCTTC. Residues: CASSPPDSAGSSYNEQFF.

The chain is built from TRBV18 and TRBJ2-2; D not certain. V dropped 3 bases and J dropped 4 bases, with 6 bases sitting between them. The germline CDR1 and CDR2 sequences are KGHSH and LQKENI. This CDR3 spans 13 amino acids. The CDR3 DNA reads as TGTGCCAGCTCACCTCCCGTCACCGGGGAGCTGTTTTTT. Amino acid sequence: CASSPPVTGELFF. The variable domain in full, completed from reference TRBV18 and TRBJ2-2, reads NAGVMQNPRHLVRRRGQEARLRCSPMKGHSHVYWYRQLPEEGLKFMVYLQKENIIDESGMPKERFSAEFPKEGPSILRIQQVVRGDSAAYFCASSPPVTGELFFGEGSRLTVL.

The V gene is TRBV28, the J gene TRBJ2-5; D might be TRBD2 (6 bases). This CDR3 is 13 amino acids long. Trimming cost V 6 bases and J 5 bases, with 13 bases left between them. Germline V lookup: CDR1 MDHEN, CDR2 SYDVKM. CDR3 DNA: TGTGCCAGCAGCCCCCCGGGAGTGGAGACCCAGTACTTC. Protein: CASSPPGVETQYF.

V gene TRBV5-4 combines with J gene TRBJ2-1, with TRBD2 identical over 8 bases. V shed 0 bases and J 0 bases; nucleotides not matched to a gene: 2. The CDR3 loop spans 16 amino acids. Germline CDR1 is SGHNT and CDR2 is YYREEE (reference sequence). CDR3 sequence reads: CASSLERGSSYNEQFF. The CDR3 DNA is TGTGCCAGCAGCTTGGAGCGGGGGAGCTCCTACAATGAGCAGTTCTTC.

The V gene is TRBV10-3, the J gene TRBJ2-3; 10 bases match TRBD2. The V gene's germline CDR1 is ENHRY and CDR2 SYGVKD. V shed 10 bases, J shed 0 bases, and the junction held 7 bases outside the gene matches. The CDR3 has 15 residues. CDR3 in amino acids: CATGTSAISTDTQYF. CDR3 nucleotides: TGTGCCACAGGGACTAGCGCGATTAGCACAGATACGCAGTATTTT.

This chain connects TRBV19 to TRBJ2-3; the D gene is possibly TRBD1 (6 bases). The length of the CDR3 is 16 residues. Germline lookup yields CDR1 LNHDA and CDR2 SQIVND (reference sequence). V was cut by 2 bases and J by 3 bases, with 15 bases left in between. The CDR3 sequence: CASSIRPGAGTDTQYF. CDR3 nucleotides: TGTGCCAGTAGTATAAGGCCAGGGGCTGGGACAGATACGCAGTATTTT.